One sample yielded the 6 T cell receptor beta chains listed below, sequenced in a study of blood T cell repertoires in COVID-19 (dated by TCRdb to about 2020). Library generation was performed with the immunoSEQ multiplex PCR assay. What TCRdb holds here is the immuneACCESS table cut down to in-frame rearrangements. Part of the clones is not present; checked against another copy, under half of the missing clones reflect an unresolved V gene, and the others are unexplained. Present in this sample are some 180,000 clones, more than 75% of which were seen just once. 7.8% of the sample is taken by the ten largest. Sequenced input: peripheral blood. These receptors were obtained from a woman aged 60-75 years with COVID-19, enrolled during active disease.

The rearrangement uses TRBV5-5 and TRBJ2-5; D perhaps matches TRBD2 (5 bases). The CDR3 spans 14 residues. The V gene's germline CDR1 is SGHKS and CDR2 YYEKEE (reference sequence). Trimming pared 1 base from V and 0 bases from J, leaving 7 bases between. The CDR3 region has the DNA TGTGCCAGCAGCTTGCGGGGAGACCAAGAGACCCAGTACTTC. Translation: CASSLRGDQETQYF.

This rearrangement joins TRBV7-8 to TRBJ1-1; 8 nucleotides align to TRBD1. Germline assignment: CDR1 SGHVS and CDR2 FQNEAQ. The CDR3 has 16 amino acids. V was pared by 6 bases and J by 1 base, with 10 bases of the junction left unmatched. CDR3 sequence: CASRPRGTGWNTEAFF. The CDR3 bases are TGTGCCAGCAGACCTCGGGGGACAGGCTGGAACACTGAAGCTTTCTTT.

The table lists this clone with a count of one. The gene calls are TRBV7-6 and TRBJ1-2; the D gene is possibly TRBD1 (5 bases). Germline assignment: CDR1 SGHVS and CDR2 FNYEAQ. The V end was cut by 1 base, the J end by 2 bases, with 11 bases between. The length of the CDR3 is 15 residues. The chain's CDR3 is CASSLEGALNYGYTF. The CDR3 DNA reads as TGTGCCAGCAGCTTAGAAGGGGCCCTAAACTATGGCTACACCTTC. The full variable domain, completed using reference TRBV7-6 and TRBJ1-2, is GAGVSQSPRYKVTKRGQDVALRCDPISGHVSLYWYRQALGQGPEFLTYFNYEAQQDKSGLPNDRFSAERPEGSISTLTIQRTEQRDSAMYRCASSLEGALNYGYTFGSGTRLTVV.

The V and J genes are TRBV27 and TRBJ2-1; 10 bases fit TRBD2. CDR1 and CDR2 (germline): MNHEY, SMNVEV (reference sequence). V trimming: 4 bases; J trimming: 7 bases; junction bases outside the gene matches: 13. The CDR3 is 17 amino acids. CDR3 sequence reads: CASSSPILAGRRNEQFF. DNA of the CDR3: TGTGCCAGCAGTTCCCCAATACTAGCGGGACGGAGGAATGAGCAGTTCTTC.

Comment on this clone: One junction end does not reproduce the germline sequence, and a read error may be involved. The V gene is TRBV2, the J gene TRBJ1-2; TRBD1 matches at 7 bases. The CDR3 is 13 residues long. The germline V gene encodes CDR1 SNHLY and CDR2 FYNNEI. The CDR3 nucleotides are TGTGCCAGCAGGGAAGACAGGGAAGACGGCTACACCTTC. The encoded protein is CASREDREDGYTF.

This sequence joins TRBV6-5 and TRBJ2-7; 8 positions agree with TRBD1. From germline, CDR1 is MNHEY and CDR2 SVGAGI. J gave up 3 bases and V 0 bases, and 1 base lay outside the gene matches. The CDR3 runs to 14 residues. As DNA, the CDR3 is TGTGCCAGCAGTTACTCCGGACAGGGCTACGAGCAGTACTTC. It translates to CASSYSGQGYEQYF.